The 18 T cell receptor beta chains reported below all come from one sample, sequenced in a study of T cell repertoires in cytomegalovirus infection. In TCRdb, the reads were re-called with MiXCR into one record per CDR3 protein. The sample has about 310,000 distinct CDR3 sequences; 9.6% are singletons. The sequencing sample was made of PBMCs. The receptor set was obtained from a human donor in good health (CMV status not recorded). Some clones in this sample may be carry-over from other donors' samples.

At least ten counts were recorded for this clonotype. The rearrangement joins TRBV29-1 to TRBJ2-5, with 7 nucleotides matching TRBD1. Germline CDR1 SQVTM, CDR2 ANQGSEA. The CDR3 totals 12 residues. J lost 5 bases, V lost 4 bases, and 4 bases had no gene match. CDR3 nucleotides: TGCAGCGTTGCAACAGGGGTGGAGACCCAGTACTTC. It translates to CSVATGVETQYF. The complete variable domain, with remaining parts taken from reference TRBV29-1 and TRBJ2-5, reads SAVISQKPSRDICQRGTSLTIQCQVDSQVTMMFWYRQQPGQSLTLIATANQGSEATYESGFVIDKFPISRPNLTFSTLTVSNMSPEDSSIYLCSVATGVETQYFGPGTRLLVL.

V usage is TRBV2 and J usage is TRBJ1-1; TRBD1 might be the D (5 bases). V lost 5 bases and J lost 3, with 13 bases in between. CDR1 and CDR2 (germline): SNHLY, FYNNEI. The CDR3 sequence is 14 residues long. CDR3: CASSPFGGDTEAFF. The CDR3, as DNA: TGTGCCAGCAGTCCCTTCGGGGGGGACACTGAAGCTTTCTTT.

This clonotype occurred many times. The chain is built from TRBV7-9 and TRBJ1-5; D is perhaps TRBD1 (6 bases). Trimming removed 5 bases from V and 7 bases from J, with 24 bases in between. CDR3 length: 17 residues. Germline V gene sequence: CDR1 SEHNR, CDR2 FQNEAQ (reference sequence). CDR3: CASSADSGMDLGQPQHF. In DNA form, the CDR3 reads TGTGCCAGCAGCGCGGACAGCGGGATGGACCTAGGGCAGCCCCAGCATTTT.

CDR3 coding DNA: TGCAGCGTTGAAGATTATGCCTCGGGACAGGGGTCCACAGATACGCAGTATTTT. It is translated as CSVEDYASGQGSTDTQYF. The chain has TRBV29-1 and TRBJ2-3, with 10 bases matching TRBD1. Per germline, CDR1 SQVTM and CDR2 ANQGSEA. V was clipped by 0 bases and J by 2 bases; unmatched bases: 11. There are 18 residues in the CDR3.

This clonotype occurred a few times. The chain carries TRBV10-1 and TRBJ2-1; D may be TRBD2 (6 bases). V shed 3 bases and J shed 6 bases, with 12 bases lying between them. CDR1 is WNHNN and CDR2 is SYGVQD in the germline V gene (reference sequence). CDR3 length: 14 amino acids. CDR3 loop: CASSDPGLSNEQFF. CDR3 nucleotides: TGCGCCAGCAGTGACCCGGGACTGTCCAATGAGCAGTTCTTC.

Ten or more counts support this clonotype. This chain links TRBV15 with TRBJ1-2; TRBD1 matches 7 bases. The CDR3 is made up of 12 amino acids. V lost 3 bases and J lost 6; bases outside the gene matches: 1. Germline V gives CDR1 LNHNV, CDR2 YYDKDF (reference sequence). The CDR3 spells CATSSDRDGYTF. In DNA, the CDR3 is TGTGCCACCAGCAGTGACAGGGATGGCTACACCTTC.

The genes are TRBV27 and TRBJ1-2; weak D call: TRBD1 (5 bases). CDR3 length equals 15 residues. V shed 6 bases and J shed 2 bases, with 16 bases lying between them. In germline, CDR1 is MNHEY, CDR2 SMNVEV (reference sequence). CDR3 bases: TGTGCCAGCAGCGCTTTAGAAGGGACGAACTATGGCTACACCTTC. This encodes CASSALEGTNYGYTF.

Ten or more counts support this clonotype. The J gene is TRBJ1-1, the V gene TRBV27; D unclear. The CDR3 sequence is 14 residues long. Between the trimmed V and J ends, which lost 4 bases and 0 bases, there was a span of 9 bases. Per germline, CDR1 MNHEY and CDR2 SMNVEV (reference sequence). CDR3 sequence reads: CASSSVGMNTEAFF. CDR3 coding DNA: TGTGCCAGCAGTTCCGTTGGAATGAACACTGAAGCTTTCTTT.

V usage is TRBV19 and J usage is TRBJ2-3, with unresolved D. Trimming left V 7 bases short and J 1 base short, with 12 bases between. This CDR3 region has 14 residues. Germline V gene data show CDR1 as LNHDA and CDR2 as SQIVND (reference sequence). This CDR3 reads CASTSGPGTDTQYF. The CDR3 DNA follows: TGTGCCAGTACCTCTGGTCCAGGCACAGATACGCAGTATTTT.

This clonotype was found many times. For the CDR3, the DNA is TGTGCCAGCAGTGTCGGACAGGGATTTGGTAAGCAGTTCTTC. Protein product: CASSVGQGFGKQFF. The rearrangement joins TRBV25-1 to TRBJ2-1, with 8 bases that match TRBD1. Germline V lookup: CDR1 MGHDK, CDR2 SYGVNS. The CDR3 has 14 residues. Germline trimming cut 4 bases from V and 11 bases from J; bases unmatched to any gene: 10.

In this sample, this clonotype turned up many times. The chain combines TRBV28 with TRBJ1-5; D not resolved. Trimming left V 5 bases short and J 0 bases short, with 11 bases between. The CDR3 sequence is 15 residues long. Germline CDR1 reads MDHEN; CDR2 reads SYDVKM. The CDR3 sequence is CASSRWTDSNQPQHF. The CDR3 nucleotides read TGTGCCAGCAGTCGCTGGACGGATAGCAATCAGCCCCAGCATTTT.

This clonotype was seen a handful of times. The CDR3, as DNA: TGCGCCAGCAGCTCCGACAGGGATTCCAATGAGCAGTTCTTC. Translated, it gives CASSSDRDSNEQFF. The genes are TRBV5-1 and TRBJ2-1; 7 bases fit TRBD1. Germline CDR1 and CDR2: SGHRS and YFSETQ. V lost 3 bases and J lost 6; bases outside the gene matches: 6. The CDR3 consists of 14 residues.

This clonotype appeared many times. This chain connects TRBV7-2 to TRBJ2-2; TRBD2 aligns across 8 bases. This CDR3 is built from 16 residues. Per the germline V gene, CDR1 is SGHTA and CDR2 is FQGNSA. The V and J ends lost 0 bases and 4 bases, in that order; junction bases with no gene match: 4. The CDR3 coding sequence is TGTGCCAGCAGCTTAGCTAGCGGGGTCAGCACCGGGGAGCTGTTTTTT. Residues: CASSLASGVSTGELFF.

This clonotype was detected ten times or more. V gene TRBV7-2 combines with J gene TRBJ1-1; TRBD1 might be the D (6 bases). Germline CDR1 is SGHTA and CDR2 is FQGNSA. The CDR3 consists of 16 residues. V was clipped by 5 bases and J by 1 base, with 17 bases between them. CDR3 nucleotide sequence: TGTGCCAGCAGCCCCCGGCCTGGGGGGGCGAACACTGAAGCTTTCTTT. Residues: CASSPRPGGANTEAFF. The entire variable domain, with the rest obtained from reference TRBV7-2 and TRBJ1-1, is as follows: GAGVSQSPSNKVTEKGKDVELRCDPISGHTALYWYRQSLGQGLEFLIYFQGNSAPDKSGLPSDRFSAERTGGSVSTLTIQRTQQEDSAVYLCASSPRPGGANTEAFFGQGTRLTVV.

The chain carries TRBV4-1 and TRBJ2-1, with a tentative D call TRBD2 (6 bases). This CDR3 is 12 amino acids long. The germline gives CDR1 MGHRA, CDR2 YSYEKL. Trimming left V 5 bases short and J 8 bases short, with 10 bases between. The CDR3 sequence: CASSSGADEQFF. CDR3 coding DNA: TGCGCCAGCAGCTCGGGAGCCGATGAGCAGTTCTTC.

This clonotype has a count of ten or more. This chain joins TRBV20-1 and TRBJ2-5; maybe TRBD2 (5 bases). Germline V CDR1 and CDR2: DFQATT, SNEGSKA (reference sequence). The CDR3 contains 14 residues. Trimming took off 0 bases at V and 8 bases at J, with 16 bases between the two ends. The CDR3 sequence: CSARDDQRTGTQYF. In DNA form, the CDR3 reads TGCAGTGCTAGAGATGATCAGCGGACCGGAACCCAGTACTTC.

The table lists this clonotype with many counts. The chain recombines TRBV7-3 with TRBJ2-3; tentatively, D is TRBD2 (7 bases). The V end lost 2 bases, the J end lost 3 bases, and 15 bases lay between the germline ends. The length of the CDR3 is 16 residues. Germline assignment: CDR1 SGHTA and CDR2 FQGTGA. The CDR3 sequence: CASSLGTGGQTDTQYF. Written as DNA, the CDR3 is TGTGCCAGCAGCTTAGGGACGGGGGGACAAACAGATACGCAGTATTTT.

In this sample, this clonotype turned up many times. The chain recombines TRBV2 with TRBJ1-2; weak D call: TRBD1 (5 bases). CDR1 and CDR2 (germline): SNHLY, FYNNEI. This CDR3 comprises 13 residues. The germline V and J ends were trimmed by 0 bases and 8 bases, with 10 bases remaining between them. CDR3 in DNA: TGTGCCAGCAGTGAAGCGGGGGTGGGAGGCTACACCTTC. The encoded protein is CASSEAGVGGYTF.